What follows is one T cell receptor beta chain and its context. What it binds is not known. The data were taken from a study of cytomegalovirus exposure and HLA in healthy donors. Germline lookup yields CDR1 SGHAT and CDR2 FQNNGV. V was clipped by 5 bases and J by 5 bases, with 9 bases between them. This CDR3 region has 12 residues. PCR employed 60 Vbeta and 13 Jbeta primers. The method was immunoSEQ multiplex PCR; TCRdb's version includes in-frame clones alone and lacks a portion of them. The table has about 110,000 clones, roughly four fifths seen once. Findings and limits, study-wide: TCR beta V- and J-gene trimming, according to a later analysis, was linked to a missense DCLRE1C variant. Beyond CMV serostatus, there was no information to go on about immune exposure.

The chain employs TRBV11-2 and TRBJ1-2, with a weak D call TRBD1 (5 bases). Input material: PBMCs. The source of this sequence is a male donor in good health and CMV-seropositive. The CDR3 DNA is TGTGCCAGCAGCCCAGGGACTTATGGCTACACCTTC. Translation gives CASSPGTYGYTF.